This section outlines one TCR beta chain sequence together with its context. This specimen belongs to a study of blood T cell repertoires in COVID-19. All enrollees were roughly 18 to 90 years old and from about 24 US areas. Profiled with immunoSEQ multiplex PCR; TCRdb holds only in-frame clones, not every one. This sample yields over 250,000 clones, of which approximately 87% are seen a single time; over 4% belongs to the top ten. Per germline, CDR1 KGHSH and CDR2 LQKENI. V shed 7 bases and J 7 bases; nucleotides not matched to a gene: 7. The CDR3 has 15 amino acids. This sequence joins TRBV18 and TRBJ2-1; 13 bases match TRBD2. The sample was PBMCs or T cells enriched from blood (not recorded which). The receptor was derived from a woman aged 25 to 39 who had recovered from COVID-19. Written as DNA, the CDR3 is TGTGCCAGCTTCACTAGCGGGGGGGCCGGAAATGAGCAGTTCTTC. It is translated as CASFTSGGAGNEQFF.